The entry below describes one TCR beta chain. Its target is unknown. Losses at the gene ends were 4 bases for V and 3 bases for J; bases not matched to a gene: 6. This CDR3 region has 14 residues. Germline assignment: CDR1 SNHLY and CDR2 FYNNEI. The sample belongs to a study of CD8 T cells in ankylosing spondylitis. Regarding the study as a whole: The study looked at matched synovial fluid samples from ankylosing spondylitis patients. Disease-linked clones were reported to be significantly enriched there. Ankylosing spondylitis blood seemed to carry a telltale TCR beta motif made of several highly homologous variants. A CD8+ phenotype characterized the disease-linked clones, which were relatively rare in peripheral blood.

The authors made TCR beta libraries by quantitative 5'-RACE with molecular barcodes. TCRdb called the 5' RACE reads again in MiXCR, with one record for every CDR3 protein. The data contain fewer than 500,000 distinct CDR3 sequences, roughly 26% of them singletons. The sequenced sample consisted of blood, either unsorted or a sorted T cell fraction (not recorded which). V is TRBV2 and J is TRBJ2-7; 7 bases align to TRBD1. This clonotype originated in a male donor with ankylosing spondylitis. The CDR3 spells CASSVKGTVYEQYF. The CDR3 nucleotides are TGTGCCAGCAGTGTTAAGGGGACAGTCTACGAGCAGTACTTC.